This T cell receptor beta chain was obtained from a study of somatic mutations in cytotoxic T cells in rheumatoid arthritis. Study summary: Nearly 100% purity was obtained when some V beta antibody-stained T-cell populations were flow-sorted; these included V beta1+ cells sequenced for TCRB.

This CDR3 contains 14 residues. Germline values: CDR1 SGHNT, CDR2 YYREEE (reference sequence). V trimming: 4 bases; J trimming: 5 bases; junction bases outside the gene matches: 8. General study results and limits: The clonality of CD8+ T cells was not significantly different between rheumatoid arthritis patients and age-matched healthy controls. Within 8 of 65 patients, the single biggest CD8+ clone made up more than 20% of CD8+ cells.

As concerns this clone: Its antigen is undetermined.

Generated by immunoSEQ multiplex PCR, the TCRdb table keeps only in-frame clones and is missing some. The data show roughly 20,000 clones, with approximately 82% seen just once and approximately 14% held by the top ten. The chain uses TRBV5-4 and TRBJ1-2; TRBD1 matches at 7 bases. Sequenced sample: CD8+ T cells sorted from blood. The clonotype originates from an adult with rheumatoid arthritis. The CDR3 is CASSTAGTVYGYTF. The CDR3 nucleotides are TGTGCCAGCAGCACCGCCGGGACAGTTTATGGCTACACCTTC.